A single T cell receptor (beta chain) is shown here with its context. This record comes from a study of blood T cell repertoires in COVID-19. For the study at large: Sites across the United States, Italy and Spain contributed samples from acute and convalescent COVID-19. PBMCs, B-cell-depleted T cells, or T cells provided the cDNA or gDNA that made up the material.

As originally analysed: Estimation of nucleated cell counts relied on the amplification of reference gene primers. Repertoires were generated with immunoSEQ multiplex PCR, while TCRdb's copy carries only in-frame clones and drops some. That table furnishes V, J and clone size, whereas the DNA furnished D and trimming. The sample lists approximately 69,000 clones, around 90% occurring once. Germline CDR1 reads SNHLY; CDR2 reads FYNNEI. This CDR3 is 13 amino acids long. V lost 7 bases and J 0 bases, leaving 9 bases between the germline ends. The J gene is TRBJ1-1, the V gene TRBV2; D is unresolved. Sample: peripheral blood. This sequence was found in a man aged 50-60 years with acute or convalescent COVID-19. The CDR3 DNA is TGTGCCAGCAACATGGGCATGAACACTGAAGCTTTCTTT. The encoded protein is CASNMGMNTEAFF.